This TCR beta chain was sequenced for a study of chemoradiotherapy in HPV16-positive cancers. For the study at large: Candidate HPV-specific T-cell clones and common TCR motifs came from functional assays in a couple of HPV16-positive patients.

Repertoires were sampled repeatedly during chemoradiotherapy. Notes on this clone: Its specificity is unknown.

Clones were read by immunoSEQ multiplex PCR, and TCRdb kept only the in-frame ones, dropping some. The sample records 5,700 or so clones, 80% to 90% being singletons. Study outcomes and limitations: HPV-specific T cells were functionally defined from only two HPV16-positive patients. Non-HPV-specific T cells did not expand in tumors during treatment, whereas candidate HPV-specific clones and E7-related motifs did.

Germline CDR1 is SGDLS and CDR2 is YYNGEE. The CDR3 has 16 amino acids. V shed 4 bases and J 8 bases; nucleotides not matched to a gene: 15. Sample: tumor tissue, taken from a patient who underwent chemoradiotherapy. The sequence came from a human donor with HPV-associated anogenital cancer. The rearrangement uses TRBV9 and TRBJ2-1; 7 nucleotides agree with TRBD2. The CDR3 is CASSRGAGPRAYEQFF. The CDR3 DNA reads TGTGCCAGCAGCAGGGGAGCGGGACCTAGGGCCTATGAGCAGTTCTTC.